This T cell receptor beta chain was sequenced during a study of shared clonotypes between healthy human individuals. This CDR3 has 13 amino acids. V was trimmed by 7 bases and J by 1 base, leaving 10 bases between them. Germline values: CDR1 MNHNS, CDR2 SASEGT. Each sorted subset replicate got 200 ng genomic DNA, 25,000 to 30,000 genomes. Repertoires were generated with immunoSEQ multiplex PCR, while TCRdb's copy carries only in-frame clones and drops some. The sample has about 710,000 clones; 60% to 75% are singletons. The clonotype originates from a woman in her 30s in good health. Material for sequencing was memory CD4+ T cells sorted from blood. Subset in this sample: CD45RA-negative fraction. The chain is built from TRBV6-1 and TRBJ1-2; weak D call: TRBD1 (5 bases). The CDR3 protein is CASNGGFNYGYTF. DNA of the CDR3: TGTGCCAGCAACGGGGGTTTTAACTATGGCTACACCTTC.